Each of the 13 T cell receptor beta chains below was sequenced from the same sample in a study of cytomegalovirus exposure and HLA in healthy donors. The PCR had 60 Vbeta and 13 Jbeta primers. Libraries were prepared by immunoSEQ multiplex PCR; TCRdb keeps only in-frame clonotypes and omits some of them. The data contain 100,000 to 150,000 clones, 80% of them singletons. The material sequenced was PBMCs. All receptors derive from a man aged 25-45 years in good health and CMV-seronegative.

This chain connects TRBV29-1 to TRBJ2-5; the match to TRBD1 covers 7 bases. The end of the DNA aligns better with TRBJ2-7, so the J call may be wrong. The length of the CDR3 is 14 residues. CDR1 is SQVTM and CDR2 is ANQGSEA in the germline V gene. The DNA of the CDR3 is TGCAGCGTTGAATTTAGGGACAGCTCCTACGAGCAGTACTTC. Its protein product is CSVEFRDSSYEQYF.

The chain links TRBV14 to TRBJ2-1, with 10 bases aligning to TRBD2. Germline V gene sequence: CDR1 SGHDN, CDR2 FVKESK. Unmatched junction bases numbered 20, after V lost 3 bases and J lost 0 bases. There are 22 residues in the CDR3. The DNA for the CDR3 is TGTGCCAGCAGCCACCAAGGTCCTACTAGCGGGACATCAATTAGCTCCTACAATGAGCAGTTCTTC. It encodes CASSHQGPTSGTSISSYNEQFF.

In this sample, this clone turned up a few times. The chain couples TRBV27 to TRBJ1-1, with D uncertain. This CDR3 has 15 residues. Germline values: CDR1 MNHEY, CDR2 SMNVEV (reference sequence). Deletions cut 2 bases from V and 3 bases from J, with 13 bases between. The CDR3 nucleotides read TGTGCCAGCAGTTTAATCATGGGGAGGGACACTGAAGCTTTCTTT. Amino acid sequence: CASSLIMGRDTEAFF.

The chain combines TRBV5-1 with TRBJ1-2, with a possible D match to TRBD1 (6 bases). V was cut by 0 bases and J by 6 bases, with 12 bases left in between. From germline, CDR1 is SGHRS and CDR2 YFSETQ. The CDR3 totals 14 residues. This CDR3 is CASSLGQSGDGYTF. CDR3 sequence (DNA): TGCGCCAGCAGCTTGGGCCAGTCAGGGGATGGCTACACCTTC.

This clone was recorded a few times. This sequence joins TRBV6-4 and TRBJ2-7; TRBD2 agrees at 9 bases. Trimming took 3 bases from V and 5 from J; bases not matched to a gene: 11. This CDR3 region has 16 residues. The germline V gene has CDR1 MRHNA and CDR2 SNTAGT. CDR3 DNA sequence: TGTGCCAGCAGTGAAGAGGGCGGGAGGGCCACGGACGAGCAGTACTTC. Translated: CASSEEGGRATDEQYF.

The CDR3 reads CASSDFDRGQETQYF. The DNA of the CDR3 is TGCGCCAGCAGTGACTTCGACAGGGGGCAAGAGACCCAGTACTTC. The J gene is TRBJ2-5, the V gene TRBV10-1; 9 nucleotides align to TRBD1. CDR3 length: 15 amino acids. Germline CDR1 is WNHNN and CDR2 is SYGVQD (reference sequence). V was clipped by 3 bases and J by 2 bases; unmatched bases: 4.

This chain uses TRBV18 with TRBJ1-5; 11 bases line up with TRBD1. The length of the CDR3 is 16 residues. The V gene end was trimmed by 6 bases and the J gene end by 1 base; junction bases not matched to a gene: 5. The germline gives CDR1 KGHSH, CDR2 LQKENI. The DNA of the CDR3 is TGTGCCAGCTCCCCCGGACAGGGGGCGAGCAATCAGCCCCAGCATTTT. Translated, it gives CASSPGQGASNQPQHF.

This chain joins TRBV4-1 and TRBJ2-7; a weak D match, TRBD1 (6 bases). This CDR3 comprises 13 residues. CDR1 MGHRA and CDR2 YSYEKL come from the germline V gene. V was pared by 8 bases and J by 7 bases, with 18 bases between. The CDR3 DNA sequence: TGCGCCAGCTTATCGGACAGCACTCGGGAGCAGTACTTC. Protein: CASLSDSTREQYF.

This clone appeared once. The chain joins TRBV2 to TRBJ2-3; 10 bases are shared with TRBD2. CDR3 length: 14 amino acids. V was pared by 7 bases and J by 3 bases, with 4 bases of the junction left unmatched. Germline assignment: CDR1 SNHLY and CDR2 FYNNEI. CDR3 protein: CASILAGATDTQYF. The DNA of the CDR3 is TGTGCCAGCATCCTAGCGGGAGCGACAGATACGCAGTATTTT.

The chain combines TRBV6-5 with TRBJ2-3, with D uncertain. The CDR3 extends over 14 amino acids. CDR1 and CDR2 from the germline V gene are MNHEY and SVGAGI. V lost 6 bases and J 4 bases, leaving 14 bases between the germline ends. CDR3 in DNA: TGTGCCAGCAGGCGCGACGTAGCAGCAGATACGCAGTATTTT. Amino acid sequence: CASRRDVAADTQYF.

V is TRBV29-1 and J is TRBJ1-1; 8 nucleotides match TRBD1. CDR3 length: 14 amino acids. The V gene's germline CDR1 is SQVTM and CDR2 ANQGSEA. With V trimmed by 0 bases and J by 6 bases, 6 bases remained unmatched. CDR3 sequence reads: CSVEEGQGFPEAFF. The CDR3 DNA is TGCAGCGTTGAAGAAGGACAGGGCTTCCCTGAAGCTTTCTTT.

The CDR3 region is CASSLAARGSEQYF. The CDR3 DNA is TGTGCCAGCAGCTTAGCGGCCCGGGGGTCCGAGCAGTACTTC. The chain is built from TRBV7-6 and TRBJ2-7, with D possibly TRBD2 on 6 matching bases. The CDR3 covers 14 residues. The V gene's germline CDR1 is SGHVS and CDR2 FNYEAQ. V shed 0 bases and J shed 6 bases, with 12 bases lying between them.

The chain carries TRBV5-6 and TRBJ2-7; D is possibly TRBD2 (5 bases). CDR3 size: 14 residues. The germline V and J ends were trimmed by 6 bases and 2 bases, with 15 bases remaining between them. Per germline, CDR1 SGHDT and CDR2 YYEEEE. The CDR3 DNA reads as TGTGCCAGCAACTCCGGGATACACCCCTACGAGCAGTACTTC. Residues: CASNSGIHPYEQYF.